The entry below gives a single TCR beta chain sequence along with its context. Its antigen is still unknown. The V end lost 3 bases, the J end lost 3 bases, and 12 bases lay between the germline ends. The V gene's germline CDR1 is MDHEN and CDR2 SYDVKM. The CDR3 runs to 15 residues. This specimen comes from a study of blood T cells in healthy people across ages. Findings and caveats of the study: One million T cells yielded diversity estimates that were considered underestimates.

Primers used in a second PCR of roughly 7 to 12 cycles were a sample-barcoded 5' primer and a J-beta primer mix. MiXCR, applied by TCRdb to the 5' RACE reads, yields one record per CDR3 protein. The sample includes more than 600,000 distinct CDR3 sequences, approximately 25% of them seen just once. This sample also belongs to another study, concerning T cells of mothers and their children. From that second work: All extracted RNA went into cDNA synthesis, around 1.6 ug per 15 ul. Every mother supplied over 9.5 million TCR beta CDR3 reads and every child around 3 million.

The source material was blood. The sequence was collected from a boy aged 5-17 years in good health. The chain recombines TRBV28 with TRBJ1-3; TRBD1 might be the D (6 bases). The DNA of the CDR3 is TGTGCCAGCAGTTTGATTAGGGGGGTTGGAAACACCATATATTTT. It is translated as CASSLIRGVGNTIYF.